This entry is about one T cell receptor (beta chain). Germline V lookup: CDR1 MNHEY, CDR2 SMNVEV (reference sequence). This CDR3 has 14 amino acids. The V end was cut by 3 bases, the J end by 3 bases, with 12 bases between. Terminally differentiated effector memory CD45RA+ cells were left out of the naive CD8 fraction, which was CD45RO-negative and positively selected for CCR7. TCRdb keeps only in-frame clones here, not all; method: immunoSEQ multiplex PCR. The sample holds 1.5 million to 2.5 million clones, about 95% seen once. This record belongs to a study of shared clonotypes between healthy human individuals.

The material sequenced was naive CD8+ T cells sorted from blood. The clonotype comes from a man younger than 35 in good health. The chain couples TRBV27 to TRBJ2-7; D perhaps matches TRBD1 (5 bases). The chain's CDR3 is CASSFKGFDYEQYF. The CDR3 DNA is TGTGCCAGCAGTTTTAAGGGGTTTGACTACGAGCAGTACTTC.